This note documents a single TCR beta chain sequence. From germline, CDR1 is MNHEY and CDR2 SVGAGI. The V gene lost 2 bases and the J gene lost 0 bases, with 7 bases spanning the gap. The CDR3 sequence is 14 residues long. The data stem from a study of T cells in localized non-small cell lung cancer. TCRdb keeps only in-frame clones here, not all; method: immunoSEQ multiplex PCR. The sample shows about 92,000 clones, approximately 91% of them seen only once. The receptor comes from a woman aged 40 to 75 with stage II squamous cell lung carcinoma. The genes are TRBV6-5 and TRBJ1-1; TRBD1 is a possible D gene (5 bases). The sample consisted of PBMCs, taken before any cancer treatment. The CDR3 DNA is TGTGCCAGCAGTTACGGACACCTGAACACTGAAGCTTTCTTT. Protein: CASSYGHLNTEAFF.